The present T cell receptor (beta chain) was sequenced within a study of blood T cells in healthy people across ages. Primed by a sample-barcoded 5' primer and a J-beta primer mix, a second PCR proceeded for roughly 6 to 12 cycles. TCRdb re-derived calls from the 5' RACE reads in MiXCR, one entry per CDR3 protein. The data show just over 1 million distinct CDR3 sequences, with 40% to 50% seen just once and around 18% held by the top ten. Note on this clonotype: Just one base apart from a much larger clone, this may be a read error.

CDR3 length: 14 residues. The J segment lost 5 bases and the V segment lost 5 bases, leaving 8 bases of the junction unmatched. Sequencing input: blood. The sequence derives from an older woman in good health. This chain uses TRBV12-3 or TRBV12-4 with TRBJ2-7; 8 bases map to TRBD2. Here the CDR3 reads CASSGGAGDDEQYF. The CDR3 DNA reads as TGTGCCAGCAGTGGGGGAGCGGGAGACGACGAGCAGTACTTC.